Listed below are T cell receptor beta chains from one sample, sequenced in a study of blood T cell repertoires in COVID-19. The assay was immunoSEQ multiplex PCR, and TCRdb's table has in-frame clones only and misses some. This repertoire shows around 270,000 clones, roughly 84% found once; its top ten account for 4.2%. The specimen sequenced was peripheral blood. The receptors shown here come from a man between 60 and 70 years old with acute or convalescent COVID-19. The CDR3 runs from the conserved cysteine through the conserved F or W. A D gene is named only where the DNA matches it firmly. A row's size may be missing; if present it is once, few, many or a size class.

D gene,V gene,clone size,J gene,CDR3 DNA,CDR3 protein
TRBD1,TRBV5-1,few,TRBJ1-6,TGCGCCAGCAGCCGCGACAGGGAAGTTTATAATTCACCCCTCCACTTT,CASSRDREVYNSPLHF
-,TRBV3-1/TRBV3-2,-,TRBJ2-1,TGTGCCAGCAGCCAAGCCACCTACAATGAGCAGTTCTTC,CASSQATYNEQFF
-,TRBV6-5,-,TRBJ2-3,TGTGCCAGCAGTTACTACACACTAAAGGCAGATACGCAGTATTTT,CASSYYTLKADTQYF
TRBD1,TRBV11-2,-,TRBJ1-2,TGTGCCAGCAGCTTAGGGGACAGGGTTTCTTCTGGCTACACCTTC,CASSLGDRVSSGYTF
TRBD2,TRBV4-1,-,TRBJ2-3,TGCGCCAGCAGCCAAGAGGCTAGCGGGGGGGCAACGAGCACAGATACGCAGTATTTT,CASSQEASGGATSTDTQYF
TRBD2,TRBV5-1,-,TRBJ2-1,TGCGCCAGCAGCTTGGAACTAGCGGGGCCCCGGGAGCAGTTCTTC,CASSLELAGPREQFF
-,TRBV3-1/TRBV3-2,-,TRBJ1-2,TGTGCCAGCAGCCAAGGACGGTCGGGTGGCTACACCTTC,CASSQGRSGGYTF
TRBD2,TRBV7-2,-,TRBJ2-7,TGTGCCAGCAGCTCCAGCGGGAAGTACGAGCAGTACTTC,CASSSSGKYEQYF
-,TRBV20-1,few,TRBJ2-7,TGCAGTGCTAGGAGTGGTCATGAGCAGTACTTC,CSARSGHEQYF
-,TRBV21-1,-,TRBJ2-1,TGTGCCAGCAGCTCTCGACAGCTTTACAATGAGCAGTTCTTC,CASSSRQLYNEQFF
TRBD2,TRBV11-2,-,TRBJ2-1,TGTGCCAGCAGCCGGGGACTAGCGAGCCTCAATGAGCAGTTCTTC,CASSRGLASLNEQFF
TRBD1,TRBV7-8,-,TRBJ2-7,TGTGCCAGCAGCTTACAACCGGGACAGGGGTTCCACGAGCAGTACTTC,CASSLQPGQGFHEQYF
TRBD1,TRBV6-5,-,TRBJ1-5,TGTGCCAGCAGTTCGGATTGGACAGGCCTGAGAAAGCCCCAGCATTTT,CASSSDWTGLRKPQHF
-,TRBV5-6,-,TRBJ1-1,TGTGCCAGCGAGCGCTGGGGCTTGAACACTGAAGCTTTCTTT,CASERWGLNTEAFF
TRBD2,TRBV6-2/TRBV6-3,-,TRBJ2-7,TGTGCCAGCAGTCATCCGGGACTAGCGGGGGGGGAGCAGTACTTC,CASSHPGLAGGEQYF
-,TRBV28,-,TRBJ2-6,TGTGCCAGCAGTTTATCCCCCCGGGGGGCCTCTGGGGCCAACGTCCTGACTTTC,CASSLSPRGASGANVLTF
-,TRBV10-2,-,TRBJ1-3,TGCGCCAGCAGTGCAACACAGGACTCTGGAAACACCATATATTTT,CASSATQDSGNTIYF
TRBD2,TRBV18,-,TRBJ2-1,TGTGCCAGCTCACCACCGGGGACTACCTCTGGGAATGAGCAGTTCTTC,CASSPPGTTSGNEQFF
-,TRBV30,-,TRBJ1-2,TGTGCCTGGAGAGAACAGGGACCCAGGGGCTACACCTTC,CAWREQGPRGYTF
TRBD2,TRBV7-2,-,TRBJ2-7,TGTGCCAGCAGCTTAGTAACTAGCGGGAGAAGGGTCCACGAGCAGTACTTC,CASSLVTSGRRVHEQYF
-,TRBV12-3/TRBV12-4,-,TRBJ1-1,TGTGCCAGCAGTTTTGGGCTACTTGAAGCTTTCTTT,CASSFGLLEAFF
TRBD1,TRBV5-1,-,TRBJ2-5,TGCGCCAGCAGCTGGACAGGGGGCGGAGAGACCCAGTACTTC,CASSWTGGGETQYF
TRBD2,TRBV7-3,-,TRBJ2-2,TGTGCCAGCAGCTCTAGGGCCGCCCTAGCGGGAGGGATGATCGGGGAGCTGTTTTTT,CASSSRAALAGGMIGELFF
TRBD2,TRBV7-2,-,TRBJ2-5,TGTGCCAGCAGCTCGCGCGGGGGGAAAGAGACCCAGTACTTC,CASSSRGGKETQYF
TRBD2,TRBV9,-,TRBJ2-7,TGTGCCAGCAGCCCTGGACTAGCTCTGGAGTACGAGCAGTACTTC,CASSPGLALEYEQYF
TRBD2,TRBV6-6,-,TRBJ2-7,TGTGCCAGCAGTTCTACTAGCGGGAGGGAGCAGTACTTC,CASSSTSGREQYF